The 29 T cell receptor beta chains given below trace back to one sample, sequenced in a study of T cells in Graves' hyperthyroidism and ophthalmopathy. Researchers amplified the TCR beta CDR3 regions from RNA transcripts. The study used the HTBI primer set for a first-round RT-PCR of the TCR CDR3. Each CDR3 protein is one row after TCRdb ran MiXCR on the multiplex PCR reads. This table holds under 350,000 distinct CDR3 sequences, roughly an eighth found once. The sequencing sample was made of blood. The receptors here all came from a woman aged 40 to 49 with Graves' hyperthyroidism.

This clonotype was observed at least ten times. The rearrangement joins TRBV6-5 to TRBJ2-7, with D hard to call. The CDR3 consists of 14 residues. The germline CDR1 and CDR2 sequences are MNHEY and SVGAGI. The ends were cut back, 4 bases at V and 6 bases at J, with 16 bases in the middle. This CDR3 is CASSSRVDLGEQYF. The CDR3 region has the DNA TGTGCCAGCAGTTCCCGGGTAGACCTAGGCGAGCAGTACTTC.

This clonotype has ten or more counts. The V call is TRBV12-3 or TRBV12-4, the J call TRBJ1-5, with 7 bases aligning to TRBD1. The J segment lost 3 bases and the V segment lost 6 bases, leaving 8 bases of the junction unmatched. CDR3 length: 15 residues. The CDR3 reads CASRRWDSSNQPQHF. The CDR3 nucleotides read TGTGCCAGCAGAAGATGGGACAGCTCCAATCAGCCCCAGCATTTT.

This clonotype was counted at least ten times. CDR3 nucleotides: TGTGCCAGCAGTTATCGGGACAGGGAAGAGACCCAGTACTTC. It encodes CASSYRDREETQYF. The genes are TRBV6-1 and TRBJ2-5; 9 nucleotides align to TRBD1. V was pared by 5 bases and J by 3 bases, with 4 bases of the junction left unmatched. In germline, CDR1 is MNHNS, CDR2 SASEGT. The CDR3 is 14 amino acids.

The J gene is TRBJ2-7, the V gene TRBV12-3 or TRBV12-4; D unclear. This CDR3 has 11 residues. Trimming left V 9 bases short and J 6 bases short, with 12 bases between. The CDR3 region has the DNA TGTGCCAGTGGTTTCGGTCTCGAGCAGTACTTC. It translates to CASGFGLEQYF.

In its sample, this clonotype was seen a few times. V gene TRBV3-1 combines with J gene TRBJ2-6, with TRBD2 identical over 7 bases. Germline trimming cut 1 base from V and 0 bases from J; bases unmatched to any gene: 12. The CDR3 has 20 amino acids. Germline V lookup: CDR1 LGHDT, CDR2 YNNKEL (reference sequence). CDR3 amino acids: CASSQGWRRLAASGANVLTF. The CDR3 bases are TGTGCCAGCAGCCAAGGATGGCGGCGACTAGCAGCCTCTGGGGCCAACGTCCTGACTTTC.

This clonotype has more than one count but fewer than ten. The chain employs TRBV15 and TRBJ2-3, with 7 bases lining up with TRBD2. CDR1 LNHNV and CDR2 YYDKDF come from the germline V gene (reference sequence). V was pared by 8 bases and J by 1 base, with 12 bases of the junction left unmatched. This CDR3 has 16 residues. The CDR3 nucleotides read TGTGCCACCTCGAGAGGAGCGGGACTCGGCACAGATACGCAGTATTTT. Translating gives CATSRGAGLGTDTQYF.

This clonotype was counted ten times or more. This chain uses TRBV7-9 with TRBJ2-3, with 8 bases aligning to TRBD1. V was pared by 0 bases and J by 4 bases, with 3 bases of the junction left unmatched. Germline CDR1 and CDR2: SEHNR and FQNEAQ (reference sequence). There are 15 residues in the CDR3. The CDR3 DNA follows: TGTGCCAGCAGCTTAGCGAGGACAGGGCCAGATACGCAGTATTTT. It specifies CASSLARTGPDTQYF.

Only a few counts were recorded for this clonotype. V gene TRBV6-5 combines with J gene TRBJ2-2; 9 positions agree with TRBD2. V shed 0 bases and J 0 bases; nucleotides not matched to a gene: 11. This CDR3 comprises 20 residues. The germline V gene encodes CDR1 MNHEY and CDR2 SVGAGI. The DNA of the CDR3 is TGTGCCAGCAGTTACTCGAAAACTTGGGCTAGCGGGGCGAACACCGGGGAGCTGTTTTTT. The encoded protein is CASSYSKTWASGANTGELFF.

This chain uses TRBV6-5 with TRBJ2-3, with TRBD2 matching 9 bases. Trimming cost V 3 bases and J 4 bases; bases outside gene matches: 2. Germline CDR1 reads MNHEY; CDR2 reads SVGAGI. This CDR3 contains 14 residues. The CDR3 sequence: CASSYSGSADTQYF. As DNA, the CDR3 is TGTGCCAGCAGTTATAGCGGGAGCGCAGATACGCAGTATTTT.

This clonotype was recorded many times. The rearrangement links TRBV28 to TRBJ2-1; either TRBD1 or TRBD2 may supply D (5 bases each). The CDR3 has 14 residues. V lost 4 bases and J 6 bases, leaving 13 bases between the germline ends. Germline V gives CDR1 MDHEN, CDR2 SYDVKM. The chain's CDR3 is CASSSQRGVNEQFF. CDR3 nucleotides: TGTGCCAGCAGTTCCCAGAGGGGAGTCAATGAGCAGTTCTTC.

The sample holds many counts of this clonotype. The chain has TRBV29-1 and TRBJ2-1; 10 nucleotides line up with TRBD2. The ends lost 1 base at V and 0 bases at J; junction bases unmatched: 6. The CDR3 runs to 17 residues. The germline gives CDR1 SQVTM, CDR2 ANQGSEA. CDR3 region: CSVEGETSGFSYNEQFF. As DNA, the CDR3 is TGCAGCGTTGAAGGCGAGACTAGCGGGTTCTCCTACAATGAGCAGTTCTTC.

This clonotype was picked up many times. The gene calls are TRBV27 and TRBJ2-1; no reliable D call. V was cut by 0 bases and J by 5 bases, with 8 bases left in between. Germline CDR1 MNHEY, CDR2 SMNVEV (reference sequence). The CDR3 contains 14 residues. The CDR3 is CASSLSSPNNEQFF. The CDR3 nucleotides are TGTGCCAGCAGTTTATCTAGTCCTAACAATGAGCAGTTCTTC.

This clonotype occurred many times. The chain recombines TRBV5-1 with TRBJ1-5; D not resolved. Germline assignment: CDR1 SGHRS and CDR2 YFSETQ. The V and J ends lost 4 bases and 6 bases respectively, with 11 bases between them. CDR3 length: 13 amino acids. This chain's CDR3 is CASSREGRQPQHF. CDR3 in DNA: TGCGCCAGCAGCCGGGAAGGTCGTCAGCCCCAGCATTTT.

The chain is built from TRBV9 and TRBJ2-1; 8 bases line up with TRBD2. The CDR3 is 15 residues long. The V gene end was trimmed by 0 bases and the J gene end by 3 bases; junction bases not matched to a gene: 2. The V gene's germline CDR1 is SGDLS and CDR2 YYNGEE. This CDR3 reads CASSVDLAGYNEQFF. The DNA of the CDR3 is TGTGCCAGCAGCGTAGACCTAGCGGGCTACAATGAGCAGTTCTTC.

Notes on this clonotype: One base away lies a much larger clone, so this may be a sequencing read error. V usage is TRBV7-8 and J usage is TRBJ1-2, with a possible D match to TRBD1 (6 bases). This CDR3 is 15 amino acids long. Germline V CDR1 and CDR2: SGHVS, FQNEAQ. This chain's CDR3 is CTSSSPGTLNYGYTF. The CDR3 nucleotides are TGTACCAGCAGCTCCCCCGGGACACTTAACTATGGCTACACCTTC.

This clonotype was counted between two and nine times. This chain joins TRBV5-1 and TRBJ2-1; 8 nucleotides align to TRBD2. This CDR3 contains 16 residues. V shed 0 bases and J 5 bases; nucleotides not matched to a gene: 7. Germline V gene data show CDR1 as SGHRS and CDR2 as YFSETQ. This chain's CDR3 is CASSLDLAGGHNEQFF. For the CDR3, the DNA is TGCGCCAGCAGCTTGGATCTTGCGGGAGGCCACAATGAGCAGTTCTTC.

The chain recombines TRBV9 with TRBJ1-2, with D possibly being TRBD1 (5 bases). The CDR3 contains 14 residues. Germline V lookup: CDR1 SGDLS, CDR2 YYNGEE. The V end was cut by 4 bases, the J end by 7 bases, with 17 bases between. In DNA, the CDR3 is TGTGCCAGCAGCCCCGCGTCACCCGGGGGTGGCTACACCTTC. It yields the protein CASSPASPGGGYTF.

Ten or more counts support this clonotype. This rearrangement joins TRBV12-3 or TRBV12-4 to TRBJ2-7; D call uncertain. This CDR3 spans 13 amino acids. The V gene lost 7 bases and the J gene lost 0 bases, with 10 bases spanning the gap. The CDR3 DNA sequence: TGTGCCAGCAAGAAGGTGGGCTCCTACGAGCAGTACTTC. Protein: CASKKVGSYEQYF.

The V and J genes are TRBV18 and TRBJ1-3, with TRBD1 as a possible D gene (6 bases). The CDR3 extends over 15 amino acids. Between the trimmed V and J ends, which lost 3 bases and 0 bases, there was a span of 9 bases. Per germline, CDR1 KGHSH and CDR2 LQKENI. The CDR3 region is CASSPRGGSGNTIYF. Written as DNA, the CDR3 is TGTGCCAGCTCACCTCGAGGGGGCTCTGGAAACACCATATATTTT.

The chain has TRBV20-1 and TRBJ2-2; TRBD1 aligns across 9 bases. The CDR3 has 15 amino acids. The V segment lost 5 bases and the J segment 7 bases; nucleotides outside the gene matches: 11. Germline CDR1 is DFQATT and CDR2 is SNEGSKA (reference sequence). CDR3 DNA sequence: TGCAGTGCTCGCAGGGACAGGGTGTCTGGCGGGGAGCTGTTTTTT. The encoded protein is CSARRDRVSGGELFF.

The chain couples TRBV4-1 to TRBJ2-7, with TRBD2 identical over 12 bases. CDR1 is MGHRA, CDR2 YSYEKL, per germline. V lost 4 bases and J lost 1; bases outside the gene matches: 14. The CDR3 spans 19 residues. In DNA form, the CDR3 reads TGCGCCAGCAGCCTACAGAGTCTAGCGGGAGGGAGTGGATCCTACGAGCAGTACTTC. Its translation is CASSLQSLAGGSGSYEQYF.

CDR3 in amino acids: CASSTSGGRQFF. CDR3 nucleotide sequence: TGTGCCAGCAGCACCTCGGGAGGAAGGCAGTTCTTC. The rearrangement uses TRBV7-3 and TRBJ2-1; TRBD2 matches 7 bases. This CDR3 contains 12 residues. Losses at the gene ends were 5 bases for V and 12 bases for J; bases not matched to a gene: 7. Per germline, CDR1 SGHTA and CDR2 FQGTGA. The whole variable domain, remainder taken from reference TRBV7-3 and TRBJ2-1, is GAGVSQTPSNKVTEKGKYVELRCDPISGHTALYWYRQSLGQGPEFLIYFQGTGAADDSGLPNDRFFAVRPEGSVSTLKIQRTERGDSAVYLCASSTSGGRQFFGPGTRLTVL.

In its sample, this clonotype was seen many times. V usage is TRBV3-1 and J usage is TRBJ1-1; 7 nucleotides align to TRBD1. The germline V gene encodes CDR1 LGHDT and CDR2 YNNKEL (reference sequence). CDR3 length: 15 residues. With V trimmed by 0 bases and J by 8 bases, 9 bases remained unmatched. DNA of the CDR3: TGTGCCAGCAGCCAAGATTGGGCGGACAGGACAGAAGCTTTCTTT. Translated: CASSQDWADRTEAFF. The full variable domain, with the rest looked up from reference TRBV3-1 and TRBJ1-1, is DTAVSQTPKYLVTQMGNDKSIKCEQNLGHDTMYWYKQDSKKFLKIMFSYNNKELIINETVPNRFSPKSPDKAHLNLHINSLELGDSAVYFCASSQDWADRTEAFFGQGTRLTVV.

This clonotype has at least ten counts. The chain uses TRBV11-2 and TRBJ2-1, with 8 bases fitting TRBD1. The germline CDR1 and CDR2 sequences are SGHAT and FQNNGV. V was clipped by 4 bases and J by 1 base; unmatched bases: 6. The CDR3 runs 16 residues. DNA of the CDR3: TGTGCCAGCAGCTCACTCCGGGACAGGTCCTACAATGAGCAGTTCTTC. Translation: CASSSLRDRSYNEQFF.

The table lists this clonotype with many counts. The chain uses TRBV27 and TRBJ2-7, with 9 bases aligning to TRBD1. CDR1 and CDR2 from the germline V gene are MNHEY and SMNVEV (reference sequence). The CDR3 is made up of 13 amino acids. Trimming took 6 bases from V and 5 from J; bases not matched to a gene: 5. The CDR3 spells CASRGTGQDEQYF. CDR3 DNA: TGTGCCAGCAGGGGGACAGGGCAGGACGAGCAGTACTTC.

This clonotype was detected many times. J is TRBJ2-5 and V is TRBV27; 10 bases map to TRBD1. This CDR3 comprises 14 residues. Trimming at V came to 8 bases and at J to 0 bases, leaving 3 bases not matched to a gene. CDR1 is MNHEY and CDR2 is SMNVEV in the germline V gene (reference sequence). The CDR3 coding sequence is TGTGCCAGCCGGGACAGGGGAAACCAAGAGACCCAGTACTTC. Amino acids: CASRDRGNQETQYF.

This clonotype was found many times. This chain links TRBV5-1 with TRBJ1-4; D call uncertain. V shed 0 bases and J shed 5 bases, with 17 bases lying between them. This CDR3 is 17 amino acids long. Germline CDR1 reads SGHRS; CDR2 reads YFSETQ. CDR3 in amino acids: CASSLGQLGPKNEKLFF. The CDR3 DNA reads TGCGCCAGCAGCTTGGGGCAGCTAGGGCCTAAAAATGAAAAACTGTTTTTT.

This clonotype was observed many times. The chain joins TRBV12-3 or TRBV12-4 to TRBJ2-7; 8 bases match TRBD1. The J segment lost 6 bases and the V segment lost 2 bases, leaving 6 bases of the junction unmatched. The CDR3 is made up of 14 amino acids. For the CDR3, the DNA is TGTGCCAGCAGTTTATGGCAGGGGGCTAGCGAGCAGTACTTC. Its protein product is CASSLWQGASEQYF.

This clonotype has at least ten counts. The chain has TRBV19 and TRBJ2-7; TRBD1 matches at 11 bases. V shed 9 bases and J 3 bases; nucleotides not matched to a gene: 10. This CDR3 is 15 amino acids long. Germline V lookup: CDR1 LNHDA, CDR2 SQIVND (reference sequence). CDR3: CASQPGTGGVYEQYF. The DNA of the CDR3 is TGTGCCAGCCAACCCGGGACAGGGGGAGTCTACGAGCAGTACTTC.